The clone carrying this T cell receptor (beta chain) appeared a few times. No antigen is known for it. TCRdb processed the multiplex PCR reads anew with MiXCR; each CDR3 protein has one entry. The repertoire has some 120,000 distinct CDR3 sequences, about 20% of them found once; the top ten carry about 3.5%. Samples came from axillary lymph nodes draining the breast cancer. Unmatched junction bases numbered 5, after V lost 2 bases and J lost 5 bases. This CDR3 has 14 residues. The V gene's germline CDR1 is LGHDT and CDR2 YNNKEL (reference sequence). This entry belongs to a study of breast tumors, draining lymph nodes, adjacent tissues. The study's findings and limits: Data only fit, rather than demonstrated, lymph node origin of most tumor T cells. The data were judged consistent with most tumor T cells coming from lymph node and expanding in tumor. Compared with lymph nodes, tumors were less diverse; compared with nontumor tissue, more. Compared with basal-like, luminal-like tumors shared significantly more repertoire with nontumor tissue.

Sequences were obtained from axillary lymph node tissue. The chain has TRBV3-1 and TRBJ2-5; TRBD2 matches at 7 bases. The sequence was collected from a female donor with breast cancer. Some clones in this sample may be carry-over from other donors' samples. This CDR3 reads CASSQRGGGETQYF. CDR3 bases: TGTGCCAGCAGCCAACGCGGGGGAGGGGAGACCCAGTACTTC.